Reported below is one T cell receptor beta chain. Its specificity is unknown. The junction differs from germline at one of its ends, possibly a read error. The PCR used 60 Vbeta and 13 Jbeta primers. The repertoire was sequenced with immunoSEQ multiplex PCR; TCRdb's copy has only in-frame clones and lacks some. The repertoire has 170,000 or so clones, about four fifths of them found once; the top ten carry 1%. Germline CDR1 is SEHNR and CDR2 is FQNEAQ (reference sequence). The CDR3 consists of 16 residues. The data stem from a study of cytomegalovirus exposure and HLA in healthy donors. The study, taken as a whole, reports: It was reported in a later analysis that an Asian-associated ancestry cluster showed fewer N-insertions than the roughly 620-donor mean. Equally common other TCR beta chains were less clonally expanded than HLA-associated ones, a later analysis found. Being productive about 90% or about 30% of the time was typical of most TCR beta V segments in an earlier analysis.

The chain couples TRBV7-9 to TRBJ2-2, with TRBD2 identical over 9 bases. This TCR derives from a woman between 50 and 59 years old in good health and CMV-seropositive. Sequenced: PBMCs. The DNA of the CDR3 is TGTTCCAGCAGCTTAGATCGCGGGAGGGCCGTCGGGGAGCTGTTTTTT. Its protein is CSSSLDRGRAVGELFF.